This T cell receptor beta chain comes out of a study of blood T cell repertoires in COVID-19. V shed 3 bases, J shed 4 bases, and the junction held 7 bases outside the gene matches. The germline CDR1 and CDR2 sequences are KGHSH and LQKENI. The CDR3 loop spans 15 amino acids. In the original processing: It was from reference gene primer amplification that nucleated cell counts were estimated. Data came from immunoSEQ multiplex PCR; TCRdb stores just in-frame clones and leaves some out. V, J and clone size were drawn from that table, and D and trimming were deduced from the DNA. The sample has roughly 250,000 clones, around 89% seen once; the top ten hold approximately 1.2%.

The sample was PBMCs or T cells enriched from blood (not recorded which). The rearrangement links TRBV18 to TRBJ2-3, with 7 bases matching TRBD2. The origin of this receptor is a woman aged 40 to 55 with acute COVID-19. This chain's CDR3 is CASSPPGGVSDTQYF. The CDR3 coding sequence is TGTGCCAGCTCACCCCCGGGAGGTGTGTCAGATACGCAGTATTTT.